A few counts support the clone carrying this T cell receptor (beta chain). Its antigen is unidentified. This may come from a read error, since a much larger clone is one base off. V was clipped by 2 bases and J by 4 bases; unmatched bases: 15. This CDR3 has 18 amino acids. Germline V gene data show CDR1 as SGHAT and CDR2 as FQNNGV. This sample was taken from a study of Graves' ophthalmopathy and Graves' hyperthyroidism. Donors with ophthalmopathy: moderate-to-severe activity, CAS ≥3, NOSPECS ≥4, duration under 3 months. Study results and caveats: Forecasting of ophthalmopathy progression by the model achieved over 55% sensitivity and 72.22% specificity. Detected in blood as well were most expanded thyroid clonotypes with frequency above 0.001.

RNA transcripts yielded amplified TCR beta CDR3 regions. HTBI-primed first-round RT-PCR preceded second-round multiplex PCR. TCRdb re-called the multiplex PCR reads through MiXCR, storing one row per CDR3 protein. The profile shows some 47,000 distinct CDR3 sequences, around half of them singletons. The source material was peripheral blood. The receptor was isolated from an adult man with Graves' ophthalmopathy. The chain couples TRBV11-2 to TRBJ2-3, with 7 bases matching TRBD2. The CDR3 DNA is TGTGCCAGCAGCTTAATAGGTACAGCGGGAATTAGAGCAGATACGCAGTATTTT. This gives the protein CASSLIGTAGIRADTQYF. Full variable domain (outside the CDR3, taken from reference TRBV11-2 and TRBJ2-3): EAGVAQSPRYKIIEKRQSVAFWCNPISGHATLYWYQQILGQGPKLLIQFQNNGVVDDSQLPKDRFSAERLKGVDSTLKIQPAKLEDSAVYLCASSLIGTAGIRADTQYFGPGTRLTVL.